The rows below give T cell receptor beta chains drawn from one sample of a study of a mutant IDH1 vaccine in newly diagnosed glioma. Sequencing used immunoSEQ multiplex PCR; TCRdb keeps in-frame clones, though not all of them. Of approximately 62,000 clones listed, around four fifths are singletons. These receptors lack a known antigen. Material: PBMCs, obtained from a glioma patient whose treatment included an IDH1 peptide vaccine. Every receptor here comes from a man aged 30 to 39 with glioma. Both conserved end residues are part of each CDR3. A D gene is named only where the DNA matches it firmly. Size is omitted from some rows. Given values are once, few, many or a class for expanded clones.

j_gene: TRBJ2-7
d_gene: TRBD1
abundance: .
v_gene: TRBV6-6
CDR3nt: TGTGCCAGCAGAACAGGGGGAGACGAGCAGTACTTC
CDR3aa: CASRTGGDEQYF

j_gene: TRBJ2-3
d_gene: .
abundance: .
v_gene: TRBV29-1
CDR3nt: TGCAGCGTTGGGGCAGGGCCTACAGATACGCAGTATTTT
CDR3aa: CSVGAGPTDTQYF

j_gene: TRBJ2-3
d_gene: TRBD2
abundance: .
v_gene: TRBV19
CDR3nt: TGTGCCAGTAGTATAGGGGCGGGGGGACGATATACGCAGTATTTT
CDR3aa: CASSIGAGGRYTQYF

j_gene: TRBJ2-5
d_gene: .
abundance: .
v_gene: TRBV28
CDR3nt: TGTGCCAGCAGTTTTGGAGGGATCCGGCGAGAGACCCAGTACTTC
CDR3aa: CASSFGGIRRETQYF

j_gene: TRBJ1-6
d_gene: .
abundance: once
v_gene: TRBV4-1
CDR3nt: TGCGCCAGCAGCCTTGTGGACCCGACCTCGTCCGGTAATTCACCCCTCCACTTT
CDR3aa: CASSLVDPTSSGNSPLHF

j_gene: TRBJ2-2
d_gene: TRBD1
abundance: .
v_gene: TRBV11-3
CDR3nt: TGTGCCAGCAGCTTGGGGGGACAGGGCAATGCCGGGGAGCTGTTTTTT
CDR3aa: CASSLGGQGNAGELFF

j_gene: TRBJ2-2
d_gene: TRBD1
abundance: medium-sized
v_gene: TRBV6-6
CDR3nt: TGTGCCAGCACCAAGACAGGGGGCGCCGGGGAGCTGTTTTTT
CDR3aa: CASTKTGGAGELFF

j_gene: TRBJ2-3
d_gene: TRBD2
abundance: .
v_gene: TRBV6-6
CDR3nt: TGTGCCAGCAGTAACCCCGGGGGGGCCGGGAAAGATACGCAGTATTTT
CDR3aa: CASSNPGGAGKDTQYF

j_gene: TRBJ2-3
d_gene: .
abundance: .
v_gene: TRBV18
CDR3nt: TGTGCCAGCTCACCGCGAGGTCCGAGGATGGCAGATACGCAGTATTTT
CDR3aa: CASSPRGPRMADTQYF

j_gene: TRBJ1-1
d_gene: TRBD1
abundance: .
v_gene: TRBV5-1
CDR3nt: TGCGCCAGCAGCTTGCAAATTTTCCGGGACAGGGGTGGATTTGTAAACACTGAAGCTTTCTTT
CDR3aa: CASSLQIFRDRGGFVNTEAFF

j_gene: TRBJ1-2
d_gene: .
abundance: .
v_gene: TRBV4-1
CDR3nt: TGCGCCAGCAGCCAAGGTCTCAGCGGCTATGGCTACACCTTC
CDR3aa: CASSQGLSGYGYTF

j_gene: TRBJ2-7
d_gene: .
abundance: .
v_gene: TRBV30
CDR3nt: TGTGCCTGGAGTCACCCTAGAGAACCCTACGAGCAGTACTTC
CDR3aa: CAWSHPREPYEQYF

j_gene: TRBJ1-3
d_gene: .
abundance: .
v_gene: TRBV11-2
CDR3nt: TGTGCCAGCAGCGCAACCTCCCCCCGGGGGCCCTCTGGAAACACCATATATTTT
CDR3aa: CASSATSPRGPSGNTIYF

j_gene: TRBJ1-6
d_gene: .
abundance: .
v_gene: TRBV5-4
CDR3nt: TGTGCCAGCAGTCCTCAGCGTGTAGCGTCACCCCTCCACTTT
CDR3aa: CASSPQRVASPLHF

j_gene: TRBJ2-7
d_gene: .
abundance: .
v_gene: TRBV6-1
CDR3nt: TGTGCCAGCAGTGACCCGGGGAAGGATACCTACGAGCAGTACTTC
CDR3aa: CASSDPGKDTYEQYF

j_gene: TRBJ1-1
d_gene: .
abundance: .
v_gene: TRBV6-6
CDR3nt: TGTGCCAGCTTGATGGGGAAGCGGGGGAACACTGAAGCTTTCTTT
CDR3aa: CASLMGKRGNTEAFF

j_gene: TRBJ1-5
d_gene: TRBD1
abundance: few
v_gene: TRBV7-8
CDR3nt: TGTGCCAGCAGACTTACCGCGGGACAGCACAATCAGCCCCAGCATTTT
CDR3aa: CASRLTAGQHNQPQHF

j_gene: TRBJ2-1
d_gene: TRBD1
abundance: .
v_gene: TRBV5-4
CDR3nt: TGTGCCAGCAGCTTGGTACTAGCAAGGTGGACAGGGGGCTACAATGAGCAGTTCTTC
CDR3aa: CASSLVLARWTGGYNEQFF

j_gene: TRBJ1-1
d_gene: .
abundance: .
v_gene: TRBV6-6
CDR3nt: TGTGCCAGCAGTTACCAGGGACACAACACTGAAGCTTTCTTT
CDR3aa: CASSYQGHNTEAFF

j_gene: TRBJ1-5
d_gene: .
abundance: .
v_gene: TRBV4-2
CDR3nt: TGTGCCAGCAGCCAAGGGCAGGGCGGCGCTCAGCCCCAGCATTTT
CDR3aa: CASSQGQGGAQPQHF

j_gene: TRBJ1-2
d_gene: .
abundance: .
v_gene: TRBV7-9
CDR3nt: TGTGCCAGCAGCCCAGATAATTTTAACTATGGCTACACCTTC
CDR3aa: CASSPDNFNYGYTF

j_gene: TRBJ2-7
d_gene: .
abundance: .
v_gene: TRBV19
CDR3nt: TGTGCCAGTAGTATCGGGGCCAACTCCTACGAGCAGTACTTC
CDR3aa: CASSIGANSYEQYF

j_gene: TRBJ2-5
d_gene: .
abundance: .
v_gene: TRBV7-7
CDR3nt: TGTGCCAGCAGCTCAGGACGGGCGGTGGAGACCCAGTACTTC
CDR3aa: CASSSGRAVETQYF

j_gene: TRBJ2-1
d_gene: TRBD2
abundance: once
v_gene: TRBV19
CDR3nt: TGTGCCAGTAGTACCAGACTAGCGGGGCAGGATGAGCAGTTCTTC
CDR3aa: CASSTRLAGQDEQFF